This T cell receptor (beta chain) comes out of a study of glioma-infiltrating T cells after dendritic cell vaccination. Regarding the study as a whole: No direct clonality-survival link was found; a diverse polyclonal response may matter.

Sample time point: after dendritic cell vaccination, including at tumor progression/relapse. Profiled with immunoSEQ multiplex PCR; TCRdb holds only in-frame clones, not every one. The sample consists of tens of thousands of clones, 75% to 90% of them appearing once. The ends were cut back, 5 bases at V and 6 bases at J, with 15 bases in the middle. This CDR3 spans 14 amino acids. Germline CDR1 is SGDLS and CDR2 is YYNGEE. This clone was counted once. Its specificity is not known. The sequence was obtained from a human donor with glioblastoma. The chain has TRBV9 and TRBJ1-5; tentative D call: TRBD1 (6 bases). The sample in question was blood, obtained after dendritic cell vaccination. The CDR3 DNA is TGTGCCAGCAGTTTAGGGGGGGTGCGTCAGCCCCAGCATTTT. Its translation: CASSLGGVRQPQHF.